What follows describes a single TCR beta chain. Buffy coats from healthy blood donors served as controls. Sequencing was at survey level. TCRdb's copy holds only in-frame clones and misses some; the assay was immunoSEQ multiplex PCR. The sample comprises about 34,000 clones, roughly 65% of which are singletons, and about 3% rests with the top ten. The data are from a study of STAT5B mutations in CD4+ large granular lymphocyte leukemia. CDR3 length: 16 amino acids. Trimming took off 1 base at V and 6 bases at J, with 15 bases between the two ends. Germline CDR1 is SGHVS and CDR2 is FNYEAQ. Source material: CD4+ T cells from blood buffy coats. V gene TRBV7-6 combines with J gene TRBJ2-2, with D possibly matching TRBD2 (5 bases). The sequence derives from a human donor in good health. CDR3 nucleotides: TGTGCCAGCAGCTTAGTCGGAGGAAGAGCAGCCGGGGAGCTGTTTTTT. Translated, it gives CASSLVGGRAAGELFF.